This passage covers 18 T cell receptor beta chains from one sample sequenced in a study of Ad26.COV2.S vaccination and SARS-CoV-2 variants. This table comes from immunoSEQ multiplex PCR, and its TCRdb copy is limited to in-frame clones, with some not included. The sample carries 440,000 or so clones, less than 95% recorded once. Treatment noted: around 19 received Ad26.COV2.S at low or high dose, single or two shots; about 5 received placebo; per-sample allocation not given. Samples were taken on day 63 after the first vaccine or placebo injection. The sequencing here drew on peripheral blood, taken in a trial of Ad26.COV2.S vaccine versus placebo. The receptor source for this set is a person between 18 and 59 years old who received the Ad26.COV2.S COVID-19 vaccine or a placebo.

CDR3: CASSLGGPTRPSTDTQYF. CDR3 sequence (DNA): TGCGCCAGCAGCTTGGGCGGACCAACGCGGCCAAGCACAGATACGCAGTATTTT. The chain combines TRBV5-1 with TRBJ2-3; D call uncertain. The V end lost 0 bases, the J end lost 0 bases, and 17 bases lay between the germline ends. This CDR3 is 18 amino acids long. Germline V gene data show CDR1 as SGHRS and CDR2 as YFSETQ.

The chain links TRBV28 to TRBJ2-3, with 8 bases that match TRBD1. The CDR3 totals 17 residues. Per the germline V gene, CDR1 is MDHEN and CDR2 is SYDVKM. V lost 3 bases and J lost 4; bases outside the gene matches: 12. In DNA, the CDR3 is TGTGCCAGCAGTTTTAGGGGGACAGGCCTCCTCTCAGATACGCAGTATTTT. Amino acids: CASSFRGTGLLSDTQYF. Full variable domain (missing parts from reference TRBV28 and TRBJ2-3): DVKVTQSSRYLVKRTGEKVFLECVQDMDHENMFWYRQDPGLGLRLIYFSYDVKMKEKGDIPEGYSVSREKKERFSLILESASTNQTSMYLCASSFRGTGLLSDTQYFGPGTRLTVL.

The chain carries TRBV6-5 and TRBJ2-2; D gene ambiguous. Trimming left V 5 bases short and J 1 base short, with 8 bases between. CDR3 size: 14 residues. Germline CDR1 MNHEY, CDR2 SVGAGI. CDR3 in amino acids: CASSPIVNTGELFF. CDR3 nucleotides: TGTGCCAGCAGTCCGATTGTGAACACCGGGGAGCTGTTTTTT.

The J gene is TRBJ2-5, the V gene TRBV7-6; 7 nucleotides line up with TRBD1. V shed 4 bases, J shed 5 bases, and the junction held 7 bases outside the gene matches. This CDR3 contains 14 residues. Per the germline V gene, CDR1 is SGHVS and CDR2 is FNYEAQ. The CDR3 sequence is CASSSDRVSETQYF. DNA of the CDR3: TGTGCCAGCAGCTCCGACAGGGTCTCGGAGACCCAGTACTTC.

This rearrangement joins TRBV18 to TRBJ2-5; TRBD2 aligns across 9 bases. Germline loops: CDR1 KGHSH, CDR2 LQKENI. The CDR3 runs 17 residues. With V trimmed by 2 bases and J by 2 bases, 9 bases remained unmatched. The CDR3: CASSPGTTSGIQETQYF. Here the CDR3 DNA reads TGTGCCAGCTCACCAGGGACGACTAGCGGTATTCAAGAGACCCAGTACTTC.

The chain couples TRBV6-4 to TRBJ2-1; no definite D call. Trimming left V 4 bases short and J 0 bases short, with 16 bases between. The CDR3 length is 17 residues. CDR1 and CDR2 from the germline V gene are MRHNA and SNTAGT. CDR3 loop: CASSGRPSISSYNEQFF. CDR3 nucleotide sequence: TGTGCCAGCAGTGGCAGGCCAAGCATTAGCTCCTACAATGAGCAGTTCTTC.

CDR3 in amino acids: CATSRVRGAGELFF. DNA of the CDR3: TGTGCCACCAGCAGAGTACGGGGAGCCGGGGAGCTGTTTTTT. The chain combines TRBV15 with TRBJ2-2; D may be TRBD2 (5 bases). Germline V gene lookup returns CDR1 LNHNV and CDR2 YYDKDF (reference sequence). V lost 1 base and J lost 6, with 9 bases in between. This CDR3 comprises 14 residues.

The V and J genes are TRBV6-5 and TRBJ2-7, with 8 nucleotides matching TRBD2. The CDR3 extends over 14 amino acids. The junction had 8 bases not matched to a gene; V was cut back by 8 bases and J by 2 bases. The germline CDR1 and CDR2 sequences are MNHEY and SVGAGI. CDR3 loop: CASQLGGGTYEQYF. In nucleotides, the CDR3 is TGTGCCAGCCAGCTGGGCGGGGGGACCTACGAGCAGTACTTC.

The rearrangement links TRBV29-1 to TRBJ2-7, with D possibly being TRBD2 (5 bases). Germline V gene sequence: CDR1 SQVTM, CDR2 ANQGSEA. The length of the CDR3 is 14 residues. Trimming removed 4 bases from V and 6 bases from J, with 19 bases in between. The CDR3 loop is CSVAREPTLLEQYF. CDR3 nucleotides: TGCAGCGTTGCGAGGGAGCCGACTTTACTCGAGCAGTACTTC.

The V and J genes are TRBV24-1 and TRBJ1-4, with 9 bases fitting TRBD1. With V trimmed by 4 bases and J by 8 bases, 13 bases remained unmatched. CDR1 and CDR2 (germline): KGHDR, SFDVKD. CDR3 length: 17 amino acids. The CDR3, as DNA: TGTGCCACCAGTGACCCAACTCCCGGGACAGGGCGAGAAAAACTGTTTTTT. This gives the protein CATSDPTPGTGREKLFF.

The CDR3 loop is CASSLGLAGGFQTQYF. The CDR3 bases are TGTGCCAGCAGCCTCGGACTAGCGGGAGGGTTTCAGACCCAGTACTTC. This chain links TRBV28 with TRBJ2-5; 15 bases agree with TRBD2. CDR1 and CDR2 (germline): MDHEN, SYDVKM. After removal of 6 bases from V and 6 bases from J, the junction contained 8 bases not matched to a gene. CDR3 size: 16 residues.

A word on this clone: The junction departs from the called germline gene at one end, perhaps through a read error. The chain couples TRBV4-3 to TRBJ2-3; no firm D call. CDR1 is LGHNA, CDR2 YSLEER, per germline. This CDR3 is 14 amino acids long. CDR3 DNA: TGCACCAGCAGCCAAGATTTAGGGCGAGATACGCAGTATTTT. It yields the protein CTSSQDLGRDTQYF.

V gene TRBV24-1 combines with J gene TRBJ2-3, with a tentative D call TRBD1 (5 bases). Per germline, CDR1 KGHDR and CDR2 SFDVKD. The CDR3 covers 15 residues. V shed 3 bases and J shed 0 bases, with 9 bases lying between them. The chain's CDR3 is CATSDRTISTDTQYF. CDR3 nucleotide sequence: TGTGCCACCAGTGATCGGACAATTAGCACAGATACGCAGTATTTT.

The chain joins TRBV19 to TRBJ1-5; unclear D gene. The germline V gene encodes CDR1 LNHDA and CDR2 SQIVND (reference sequence). The CDR3 is made up of 15 amino acids. Trimming removed 6 bases from V and 2 bases from J, with 14 bases in between. The CDR3 loop reads CASRQHLGGNQPQHF. The CDR3 nucleotides are TGTGCCAGTAGACAACATCTTGGGGGCAATCAGCCCCAGCATTTT.

This chain uses TRBV19 with TRBJ1-1, with TRBD1 matching 10 bases. There are 16 residues in the CDR3. Trimming removed 3 bases from V and 0 bases from J; junction bases left unmatched: 4. CDR1 is LNHDA and CDR2 is SQIVND in the germline V gene (reference sequence). The CDR3 protein is CASSMRTGGMNTEAFF. CDR3 coding DNA: TGTGCCAGTAGTATGAGGACAGGGGGAATGAACACTGAAGCTTTCTTT.

J is TRBJ1-1 and V is TRBV15; TRBD1 agrees at 7 bases. With 2 bases clipped from V and 3 bases from J, the junction kept 3 bases outside the gene matches. CDR3 length: 14 amino acids. Germline lookup yields CDR1 LNHNV and CDR2 YYDKDF (reference sequence). DNA for the CDR3: TGTGCCACCAGCAGATCCGACAGGGACACTGAAGCTTTCTTT. Translated, it gives CATSRSDRDTEAFF. The whole variable domain, remainder taken from reference TRBV15 and TRBJ1-1, is DAMVIQNPRYQVTQFGKPVTLSCSQTLNHNVMYWYQQKSSQAPKLLFHYYDKDFNNEADTPDNFQSRRPNTSFCFLDIRSPGLGDTAMYLCATSRSDRDTEAFFGQGTRLTVV.

The J gene is TRBJ2-1, the V gene TRBV27; D is perhaps TRBD1 or TRBD2 (5 bases each). The germline CDR1 and CDR2 sequences are MNHEY and SMNVEV (reference sequence). Deletions cut 5 bases from V and 8 bases from J, with 13 bases between. The CDR3 is 13 residues long. CDR3 nucleotides: TGTGCCAGCAGTCGGGACGGTGGGGATGAGCAGTTCTTC. The encoded protein is CASSRDGGDEQFF.

The rearrangement links TRBV7-9 to TRBJ2-5; D may be TRBD2 (7 bases). CDR3 length: 16 residues. The germline V gene encodes CDR1 SEHNR and CDR2 FQNEAQ (reference sequence). V was shortened by 1 base and J by 1 base, with 13 bases between the two germline ends. CDR3 DNA: TGTGCCAGCAGCTTAGGTTCAGGGGAGGGCCAAGAGACCCAGTACTTC. This encodes CASSLGSGEGQETQYF.